This TCR beta chain came from a study of regulatory T cells in long-lasting Graves disease. Regarding the study as a whole: TRBV28, TRBJ1-2 and TRBJ2-5 emerged as the favored segments in persistent disease.

Time point noted: newly diagnosed GD, antithyroid drugs for less than 3 months. With RNA extracted from PBMCs as input, the TCR library was made. From an endocrinology department in Xi'an, China, came the patients. Arm-PCR of CDR3 regions with iRepertoire HTBI primers generated TCR beta libraries. TCRdb reprocessed the multiplex PCR reads via MiXCR and lists one record per CDR3 protein. The table has about 440,000 distinct CDR3 sequences, about a sixth seen once. V dropped 0 bases and J dropped 0 bases, with 12 bases sitting between them. In germline, CDR1 is SGHAT, CDR2 FQNNGV. The CDR3 runs 17 residues. This clonotype was counted at least ten times. Its antigen is undetermined. This sample also appeared in a second study, on T cells in Graves' hyperthyroidism and ophthalmopathy.

This receptor was obtained from a woman under 30 with Graves disease. The starting material was peripheral blood mononuclear cells (PBMCs), obtained at new diagnosis, from a patient treated with antithyroid drugs. The chain joins TRBV11-2 to TRBJ2-1; a possible D gene is TRBD2 (5 bases). The CDR3 DNA follows: TGTGCCAGCAGCTTAGAAGTCGGGATGAGCTCCTACAATGAGCAGTTCTTC. This encodes CASSLEVGMSSYNEQFF.